The 13 T cell receptor beta chains listed next were all sequenced from one sample in a study of cytomegalovirus exposure and HLA in healthy donors. Only in-frame clones appear in the TCRdb table, and some are missing; sequencing was by immunoSEQ multiplex PCR. Seen here are 150,000 to 200,000 clones, nearly 90% observed once, and the top ten hold around 10%. The specimen sequenced was PBMCs. All receptors derive from a woman aged 18-35 years in good health and CMV-seropositive.

The CDR3 DNA sequence: TGTGCCAGCAGGGGGGGACTAGCCGCGGACAAAAACATTCAGTACTTC. Residues: CASRGGLAADKNIQYF. The chain links TRBV27 to TRBJ2-4; 9 bases map to TRBD2. With 6 bases clipped from V and 3 bases from J, the junction kept 9 bases outside the gene matches. The CDR3 sequence is 16 residues long. The germline V gene has CDR1 MNHEY and CDR2 SMNVEV (reference sequence).

The chain links TRBV28 to TRBJ1-2; D possibly corresponds to TRBD1 (6 bases). In germline, CDR1 is MDHEN, CDR2 SYDVKM. The CDR3 has 12 residues. Between the trimmed V and J ends, which lost 6 bases and 8 bases, there was a span of 13 bases. The CDR3 DNA is TGTGCCAGCAGAACAGGGTTCTCCGGCTACACCTTC. It yields the protein CASRTGFSGYTF.

The gene calls are TRBV27 and TRBJ2-3; the match to TRBD1 covers 7 bases. Germline-derived CDR1 and CDR2 are MNHEY and SMNVEV (reference sequence). The CDR3 has 13 residues. Losses at the gene ends were 3 bases for V and 13 bases for J; bases not matched to a gene: 10. The CDR3 reads CASSFSWDSKKYF. The CDR3 DNA reads TGTGCCAGCAGTTTTTCGTGGGACAGTAAGAAGTATTTT.

The V and J genes are TRBV29-1 and TRBJ2-5; 9 nucleotides line up with TRBD1. The CDR3 spans 14 residues. The germline V gene has CDR1 SQVTM and CDR2 ANQGSEA. V dropped 6 bases and J dropped 5; count of bases not matched to a gene: 10. CDR3 in DNA: TGCAGCGTGCAGATACAGGGGGCCGTGGAGACCCAGTACTTC. It translates to CSVQIQGAVETQYF.

The rearrangement links TRBV2 to TRBJ2-1; TRBD1 is a possible D gene (6 bases). The CDR3 length is 15 residues. V was pared by 7 bases and J by 7 bases, with 20 bases between. The V gene's germline CDR1 is SNHLY and CDR2 FYNNEI. The CDR3 loop reads CASTPRGLRGNEQFF. In DNA, the CDR3 is TGTGCCAGCACCCCGAGGGGCTTAAGGGGGAATGAGCAGTTCTTC.

This sequence joins TRBV9 and TRBJ2-1; D unclear. Trimming removed 3 bases at V and 15 bases at J, with 16 bases between. This CDR3 is 12 amino acids long. CDR1 SGDLS and CDR2 YYNGEE come from the germline V gene. CDR3 amino acids: CASSGARDLLFF. The CDR3 bases are TGTGCCAGCAGCGGGGCTCGAGACCTCTTGTTCTTC.

The rearrangement joins TRBV4-1 to TRBJ2-1; the match to TRBD1 covers 9 bases. J gave up 15 bases and V 4 bases, and 4 bases lay outside the gene matches. CDR1 and CDR2 from the germline V gene are MGHRA and YSYEKL. This CDR3 comprises 11 residues. The CDR3 region is CASSRDRVSFF. The CDR3 nucleotides read TGCGCCAGCAGCCGGGACAGGGTGTCGTTCTTC.

This chain links TRBV19 with TRBJ2-3; maybe TRBD1 (6 bases). Germline assignment: CDR1 LNHDA and CDR2 SQIVND (reference sequence). This CDR3 region has 17 residues. Trimming removed 4 bases at V and 2 bases at J, with 19 bases between. The CDR3 loop is CASSTGAHTGTTDTQYF. The CDR3 bases are TGTGCCAGTAGTACAGGGGCTCATACGGGTACCACAGATACGCAGTATTTT.

The genes are TRBV5-6 and TRBJ2-7; a possible D gene is TRBD2 (6 bases). V was pared by 1 base and J by 0 bases, with 20 bases between. The germline gives CDR1 SGHDT, CDR2 YYEEEE. CDR3 length equals 18 residues. CDR3 nucleotide sequence: TGTGCCAGCAGCTTGCAAGGCGGGACCACTCACAGCTCCTACGAGCAGTACTTC. It codes for CASSLQGGTTHSSYEQYF.

The genes are TRBV6-5 and TRBJ1-1, with TRBD1 matching over 7 bases. Trimming cost V 7 bases and J 1 base; bases outside gene matches: 6. The germline V gene has CDR1 MNHEY and CDR2 SVGAGI. This CDR3 has 14 residues. The DNA for the CDR3 is TGTGCCAGCACCCCCCAGGGGGGGAACACTGAAGCTTTCTTT. Translating gives CASTPQGGNTEAFF.

The genes are TRBV9 and TRBJ1-1; D perhaps matches TRBD1 (5 bases). Per the germline V gene, CDR1 is SGDLS and CDR2 is YYNGEE. This CDR3 is 14 amino acids long. Trimming shortened V by 0 bases and J by 0 bases, and 6 bases separated the two germline ends. The CDR3 DNA reads TGTGCCAGCAGCGTAGGACAGATGAACACTGAAGCTTTCTTT. Its translation: CASSVGQMNTEAFF.

This clone came up once. J is TRBJ2-6 and V is TRBV4-1, with 8 bases fitting TRBD1. V trimming: 4 bases; J trimming: 4 bases; junction bases outside the gene matches: 3. CDR1 is MGHRA, CDR2 YSYEKL, per germline. This CDR3 comprises 15 residues. The CDR3 DNA follows: TGCGCCAGCAGCCCGACAGGGGTGGGGGCCAACGTCCTGACTTTC. It is translated as CASSPTGVGANVLTF.

The rearrangement links TRBV10-2 to TRBJ2-3; 7 bases match TRBD1. Unmatched junction bases numbered 4, after V lost 6 bases and J lost 4 bases. Germline CDR1 is WSHSY and CDR2 is SAAADI. This CDR3 contains 13 residues. The CDR3 nucleotides read TGCGCCAGCAGCCGACAGGGCCCAGATACGCAGTATTTT. This codes for CASSRQGPDTQYF.